The clone carrying this T cell receptor beta chain is labeled medium-sized. V lost 6 bases and J 5 bases, leaving 17 bases between the germline ends. The CDR3 is 15 residues long. TCRdb passed the PCR reads through MiXCR, listing each CDR3 protein once. The sample lists roughly 25,000 distinct CDR3 sequences; 40% to 65% were seen once. Donors had localized lung adenocarcinoma, a non-small cell lung cancer. This entry is derived from a study of CD4 and CD8 cells across lung adenocarcinoma regions. This sequence was found in a male donor with lung adenocarcinoma. The CD4 and CD8 labels of this study may be unreliable. This chain connects TRBV12-3 or TRBV12-4 to TRBJ2-1; D is perhaps TRBD2 (6 bases). Material: CD4+ T cells from the center of a lung tumor. As DNA, the CDR3 is TGTGCCAGCAGCGCGTTTGGCGGGGCTAACAATGAGCAGTTCTTC. Translation: CASSAFGGANNEQFF.